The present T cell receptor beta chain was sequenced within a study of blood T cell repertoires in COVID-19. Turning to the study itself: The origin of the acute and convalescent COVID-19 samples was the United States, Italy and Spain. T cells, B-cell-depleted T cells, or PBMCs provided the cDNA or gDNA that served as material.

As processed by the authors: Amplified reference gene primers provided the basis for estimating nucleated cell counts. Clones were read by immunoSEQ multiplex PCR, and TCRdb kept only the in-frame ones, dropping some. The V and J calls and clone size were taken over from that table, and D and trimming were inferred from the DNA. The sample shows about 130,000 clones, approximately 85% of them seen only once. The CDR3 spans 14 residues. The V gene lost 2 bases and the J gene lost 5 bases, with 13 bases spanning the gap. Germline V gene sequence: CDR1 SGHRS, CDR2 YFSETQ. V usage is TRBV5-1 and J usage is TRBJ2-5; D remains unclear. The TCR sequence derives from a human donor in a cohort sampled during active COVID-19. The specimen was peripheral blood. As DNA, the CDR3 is TGCGCCAGCAGCTTTGAGGCCCGAGCGGAGACCCAGTACTTC. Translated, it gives CASSFEARAETQYF.